This passage covers 13 T cell receptor beta chains from one sample sequenced in a study of shared clonotypes between healthy human individuals. Sequencing used immunoSEQ multiplex PCR; TCRdb keeps in-frame clones, though not all of them. The sample lists about 340,000 clones, around four fifths occurring once. What was sequenced was memory CD4+ T cells sorted from blood. Noted subset: CD45RA-negative fraction. Source of these receptors: a man aged 25 to 45 in good health.

The CDR3 sequence is CASSLGGGTDTQYF. The CDR3 DNA sequence: TGCGCCAGCAGCTTGGGTGGGGGCACAGATACGCAGTATTTT. The chain couples TRBV5-1 to TRBJ2-3; no reliable D call. The V gene lost 0 bases and the J gene lost 1 base, with 6 bases spanning the gap. The CDR3 sequence is 14 residues long. Germline lookup yields CDR1 SGHRS and CDR2 YFSETQ.

This clone occurred many times. The V call is TRBV4-3, the J call TRBJ1-5; no reliable D call. Trimming pared 1 base from V and 3 bases from J, leaving 4 bases between. Germline V CDR1 and CDR2: LGHNA, YSLEER. The length of the CDR3 is 13 residues. The CDR3 sequence: CASSQGFNQPQHF. CDR3 DNA sequence: TGCGCCAGCAGCCAAGGGTTCAATCAGCCCCAGCATTTT.

The rearrangement links TRBV19 to TRBJ2-6; the D gene is possibly TRBD2 (5 bases). Germline CDR1 reads LNHDA; CDR2 reads SQIVND (reference sequence). V lost 1 base and J 2 bases, leaving 18 bases between the germline ends. CDR3 length: 19 amino acids. The CDR3 DNA reads TGTGCCAGTAGTATAGGGAGGTTCGGCGGAAGTACTGGGGCCAACGTCCTGACTTTC. Protein product: CASSIGRFGGSTGANVLTF.

In DNA form, the CDR3 reads TGTGCCAGCAGCGTAGCTGGCTCTGCGGCTTCCGAGCAGTACTTC. Its protein product is CASSVAGSAASEQYF. The V call is TRBV9, the J call TRBJ2-7; D uncertain. Trimming left V 0 bases short and J 6 bases short, with 16 bases between. The CDR3 extends over 15 amino acids. Per the germline V gene, CDR1 is SGDLS and CDR2 is YYNGEE. Full variable domain (outside the CDR3, taken from reference TRBV9 and TRBJ2-7): DSGVTQTPKHLITATGQRVTLRCSPRSGDLSVYWYQQSLDQGLQFLIQYYNGEERAKGNILERFSAQQFPDLHSELNLSSLELGDSALYFCASSVAGSAASEQYFGPGTRLTVT.

The chain employs TRBV5-4 and TRBJ2-5; TRBD1 aligns across 7 bases. The junction had 7 bases not matched to a gene; V was cut back by 3 bases and J by 5 bases. This CDR3 is 14 amino acids long. CDR1 and CDR2 (germline): SGHNT, YYREEE (reference sequence). CDR3 bases: TGTGCCAGCAGCTGGACGACAGGGTCGGAGACCCAGTACTTC. This gives the protein CASSWTTGSETQYF. Together with reference TRBV5-4 and TRBJ2-5, the CDR3 gives the full variable domain: ETGVTQSPTHLIKTRGQQVTLRCSSQSGHNTVSWYQQALGQGPQFIFQYYREEENGRGNFPPRFSGLQFPNYSSELNVNALELDDSALYLCASSWTTGSETQYFGPGTRLLVL.

This chain connects TRBV5-5 to TRBJ1-3; no firm D call. Germline V gives CDR1 SGHKS, CDR2 YYEKEE (reference sequence). This CDR3 contains 13 residues. Trimming removed 0 bases from V and 9 bases from J, with 10 bases in between. The CDR3 region has the DNA TGTGCCAGCAGCTTGGCCAGCCTATTCACCATATATTTT. Amino acid sequence: CASSLASLFTIYF.

On this clone itself: The junction departs from germline at one end; a sequencing error may be responsible. This chain connects TRBV6-5 to TRBJ2-3; 8 bases agree with TRBD2. CDR1 MNHEY and CDR2 SVGAGI come from the germline V gene. This CDR3 contains 15 residues. The CDR3, as DNA: TGTGCCAGCAGCCCTCTAGCGGGCGTCACAGGTACGCAGTATTTT. Its translation: CASSPLAGVTGTQYF.

The chain carries TRBV5-1 and TRBJ2-2, with 15 bases fitting TRBD2. The germline gives CDR1 SGHRS, CDR2 YFSETQ. The junction had 3 bases not matched to a gene; V was cut back by 4 bases and J by 5 bases. The CDR3 length is 16 residues. CDR3 loop: CASSQGLAGGTGELFF. The CDR3 DNA sequence: TGCGCCAGCAGCCAGGGACTAGCGGGAGGAACCGGGGAGCTGTTTTTT.

The CDR3 bases are TGTGCCAGCATGCGGGAGGGCCTCGGCATTCAGTACTTC. Residues: CASMREGLGIQYF. The chain carries TRBV6-5 and TRBJ2-4, with TRBD2 matching over 9 bases. The V segment lost 7 bases and the J segment 9 bases; nucleotides outside the gene matches: 7. The germline V gene encodes CDR1 MNHEY and CDR2 SVGAGI. This CDR3 comprises 13 residues.

The chain recombines TRBV11-2 with TRBJ2-7; D remains ambiguous. The CDR3 is 13 amino acids. From germline, CDR1 is SGHAT and CDR2 FQNNGV. Trimming shortened V by 0 bases and J by 7 bases, and 10 bases separated the two germline ends. DNA of the CDR3: TGTGCCAGCAGCTTAGATCTTAGGTTTGAGCAGTACTTC. It encodes CASSLDLRFEQYF.

The gene calls are TRBV6-4 and TRBJ2-1, with TRBD1 identical over 8 bases. CDR3 length equals 13 residues. Per germline, CDR1 MRHNA and CDR2 SNTAGT. The V and J ends lost 6 bases and 8 bases, in that order; junction bases with no gene match: 6. CDR3 loop: CASRNQGAYEQFF. For the CDR3, the DNA is TGTGCCAGCAGAAATCAGGGGGCCTATGAGCAGTTCTTC.

V usage is TRBV6-8 and J usage is TRBJ2-1; D remains unclear. This CDR3 comprises 12 residues. Trimming removed 2 bases at V and 4 bases at J, with 3 bases between. Germline V gene data show CDR1 as MNHGY and CDR2 as SAAAGT. The chain's CDR3 is CASSYPYNEQFF. DNA of the CDR3: TGTGCCAGCAGTTACCCTTACAATGAGCAGTTCTTC.

The rearrangement links TRBV13 to TRBJ1-1, with D unclear. The V end lost 0 bases, the J end lost 6 bases, and 8 bases lay between the germline ends. The CDR3 spans 13 residues. Germline CDR1 PRHDT, CDR2 FYEKMQ (reference sequence). CDR3 bases: TGTGCCAGCAGCTTAGGCGTTGTGCCTGAAGCTTTCTTT. Translation gives CASSLGVVPEAFF. Full variable domain (outside the CDR3, taken from reference TRBV13 and TRBJ1-1): AAGVIQSPRHLIKEKRETATLKCYPIPRHDTVYWYQQGPGQDPQFLISFYEKMQSDKGSIPDRFSAQQFSDYHSELNMSSLELGDSALYFCASSLGVVPEAFFGQGTRLTVV.